This T cell receptor (beta chain) was obtained from a study of blood T cell repertoires in COVID-19. Study background: Sites in the United States, Italy and Spain provided acute and convalescent COVID-19 samples. T cells, B-cell-depleted T cells, or PBMCs supplied cDNA or gDNA.

Original analysis: Amplifying reference gene primers gave estimates of nucleated cell counts. Generated by immunoSEQ multiplex PCR, the TCRdb table keeps only in-frame clones and is missing some. That table is the source of V, J and clone size, and D and trimming were worked out from the DNA. The sample contains some 180,000 clones, 81% of which appear only once. Seattle patients were enrolled during active infection and followed longitudinally. V was shortened by 1 base and J by 14 bases, with 10 bases between the two germline ends. Per germline, CDR1 SGHNT and CDR2 YYREEE (reference sequence). This CDR3 spans 12 amino acids.

The sequence came from a woman aged 40 to 50 with COVID-19, enrolled during active disease. The chain couples TRBV5-4 to TRBJ1-6; D unclear. Sequences were obtained from peripheral blood. The CDR3 reads CASSLLDGTLHF. The CDR3 coding sequence is TGTGCCAGCAGCTTGCTGGACGGGACCCTCCACTTT. Full variable domain (missing parts from reference TRBV5-4 and TRBJ1-6): ETGVTQSPTHLIKTRGQQVTLRCSSQSGHNTVSWYQQALGQGPQFIFQYYREEENGRGNFPPRFSGLQFPNYSSELNVNALELDDSALYLCASSLLDGTLHFGNGTRLTVT.